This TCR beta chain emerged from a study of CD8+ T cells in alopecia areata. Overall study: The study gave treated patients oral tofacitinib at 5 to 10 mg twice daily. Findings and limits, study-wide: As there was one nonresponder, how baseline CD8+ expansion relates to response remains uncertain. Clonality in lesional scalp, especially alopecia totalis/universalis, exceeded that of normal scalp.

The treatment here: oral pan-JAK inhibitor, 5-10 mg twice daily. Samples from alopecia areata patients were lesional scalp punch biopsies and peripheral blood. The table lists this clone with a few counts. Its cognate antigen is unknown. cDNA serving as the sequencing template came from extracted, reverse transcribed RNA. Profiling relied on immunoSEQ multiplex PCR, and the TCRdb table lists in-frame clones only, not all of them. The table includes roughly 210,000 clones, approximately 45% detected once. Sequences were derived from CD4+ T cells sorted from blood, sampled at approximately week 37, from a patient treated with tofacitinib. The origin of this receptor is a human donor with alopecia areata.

DNA for the CDR3: TGTGCCAGCAGCTCCCGACCGGATCAAGAGACCCAGTACTTC. Protein sequence: CASSSRPDQETQYF. V and J are TRBV13 and TRBJ2-5; no reliable D call. In germline, CDR1 is PRHDT, CDR2 FYEKMQ (reference sequence). Trimming left V 4 bases short and J 2 bases short, with 11 bases between. The CDR3 is 14 residues long.